Below are 9 T cell receptor beta chains sequenced from a single sample in a study of blood T cell repertoires in COVID-19. The protocol was immunoSEQ multiplex PCR, while the TCRdb copy is restricted to in-frame clones and leaves out a portion. The repertoire holds 50,000 to 65,000 clones, with roughly 82% as singletons. Sequencing was performed on peripheral blood. The receptors originated from a woman aged 55-69 years with acute or convalescent COVID-19.

The chain joins TRBV10-1 to TRBJ2-3; 7 bases align to TRBD2. Germline loops: CDR1 WNHNN, CDR2 SYGVQD (reference sequence). CDR3 size: 14 residues. Trimming took 11 bases from V and 0 from J; bases not matched to a gene: 8. Here the CDR3 DNA reads TGCGCCGGGGGGGGGACTTCAAGCACAGATACGCAGTATTTT. Protein sequence: CAGGGTSSTDTQYF.

The chain carries TRBV4-1 and TRBJ2-2; 12 positions agree with TRBD1. Germline CDR1 reads MGHRA; CDR2 reads YSYEKL. Germline trimming cut 4 bases from V and 7 bases from J; bases unmatched to any gene: 13. The CDR3 contains 18 residues. The CDR3 protein is CASSLPRRDRGHVGELFF. In nucleotides, the CDR3 is TGCGCCAGCAGCCTCCCAAGGAGGGACAGGGGGCATGTCGGGGAGCTGTTTTTT.

The chain is built from TRBV30 and TRBJ2-2, with 8 bases identical to TRBD2. CDR3 length: 15 residues. V trimming: 1 base; J trimming: 7 bases; junction bases outside the gene matches: 8. CDR1 is GTSNPN and CDR2 is SVGIG in the germline V gene (reference sequence). The CDR3 DNA reads as TGTGCCTGGAGTGGGTTAGCGGGGCGGGGCGGGGAGCTGTTTTTT. This sequence encodes CAWSGLAGRGGELFF. Together with reference TRBV30 and TRBJ2-2, the CDR3 gives the full variable domain: SQTIHQWPATLVQPVGSPLSLECTVEGTSNPNLYWYRQAAGRGLQLLFYSVGIGQISSEVPQNLSASRPQDRQFILSSKKLLLSDSGFYLCAWSGLAGRGGELFFGEGSRLTVL.

This clone was recorded only once. V and J are TRBV2 and TRBJ2-7, with D maybe TRBD2 (5 bases). V was cut by 7 bases and J by 1 base, with 14 bases left in between. The CDR3 totals 14 residues. From germline, CDR1 is SNHLY and CDR2 FYNNEI. The CDR3 DNA reads TGTGCCAGCACAAGATCTAGGGAGTCCTACGAGCAGTACTTC. Amino acids: CASTRSRESYEQYF.

The rearrangement links TRBV24-1 to TRBJ2-1; D is ambiguous. The CDR3 has 14 residues. The germline V gene has CDR1 KGHDR and CDR2 SFDVKD. V lost 1 base and J lost 6, with 9 bases in between. This chain's CDR3 is CATSDLRHFNEQFF. In nucleotides, the CDR3 is TGTGCCACCAGTGATTTAAGACACTTCAATGAGCAGTTCTTC.

The rearrangement links TRBV9 to TRBJ2-7, with 8 positions matching TRBD2. The CDR3 is 15 amino acids. The J segment lost 4 bases and the V segment lost 0 bases, leaving 6 bases of the junction unmatched. Germline V lookup: CDR1 SGDLS, CDR2 YYNGEE. The DNA for the CDR3 is TGTGCCAGCAGCGTAGGTATTAGCGGGGTGTACGAGCAGTACTTC. Translation: CASSVGISGVYEQYF.

The table lists this clone with a few counts. The rearrangement uses TRBV3-1 (or the pseudogene TRBV3-2) and TRBJ2-7; 10 bases are shared with TRBD2. V lost 5 bases, J lost 7 bases, and 14 bases stayed unmatched. Germline CDR1 LGHDT, CDR2 YNNKEL (reference sequence). The CDR3 has 16 residues. The CDR3 loop is CASSSAERGGPREQYF. The CDR3 DNA follows: TGTGCCAGCAGCTCAGCCGAGCGGGGGGGCCCGCGGGAGCAGTACTTC.

CDR3 coding DNA: TGCGCCAGCAGCCAAGGGCAGGGGGCCTCCGAGCAGTACTTC. Translating gives CASSQGQGASEQYF. This chain uses TRBV4-1 with TRBJ2-7; the match to TRBD1 covers 8 bases. Germline CDR1 reads MGHRA; CDR2 reads YSYEKL. J lost 6 bases, V lost 1 base, and 5 bases had no gene match. This CDR3 region has 14 residues.

This chain links TRBV7-8 with TRBJ1-2, with 10 bases identical to TRBD1. This CDR3 is 14 amino acids long. Per the germline V gene, CDR1 is SGHVS and CDR2 is FQNEAQ. The V segment lost 4 bases and the J segment 7 bases; nucleotides outside the gene matches: 6. CDR3 sequence reads: CASSWMTGGSGYTF. CDR3 bases: TGTGCCAGCAGCTGGATGACAGGGGGCTCTGGCTACACCTTC. The complete variable domain, with remaining parts taken from reference TRBV7-8 and TRBJ1-2, reads GAGVSQSPRYKVAKRGQDVALRCDPISGHVSLFWYQQALGQGPEFLTYFQNEAQLDKSGLPSDRFFAERPEGSVSTLKIQRTQQEDSAVYLCASSWMTGGSGYTFGSGTRLTVV.